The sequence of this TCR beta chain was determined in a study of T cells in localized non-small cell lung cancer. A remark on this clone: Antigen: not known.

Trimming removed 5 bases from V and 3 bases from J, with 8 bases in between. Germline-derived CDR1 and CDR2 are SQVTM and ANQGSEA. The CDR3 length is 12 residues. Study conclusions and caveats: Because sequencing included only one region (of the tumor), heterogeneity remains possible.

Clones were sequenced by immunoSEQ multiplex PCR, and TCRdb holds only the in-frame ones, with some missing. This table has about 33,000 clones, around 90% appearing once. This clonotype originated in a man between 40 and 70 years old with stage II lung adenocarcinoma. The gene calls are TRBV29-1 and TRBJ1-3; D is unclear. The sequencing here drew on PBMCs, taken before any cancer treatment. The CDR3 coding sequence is TGCAGCGTTTGGGAATTTGGAAACACCATATATTTT. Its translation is CSVWEFGNTIYF.